This T cell receptor beta chain was identified in a study of metastatic and nonmetastatic thyroid tumors. Ten or more counts support this clone. TCRdb re-processed the PCR reads through MiXCR. The sample lists about 70,000 clones, 18% occurring once. Trimming took 5 bases from V and 2 from J, leaving 9 bases between them. Germline values: CDR1 SQVTM, CDR2 ANQGSEA. There are 12 residues in the CDR3. Patients had received no treatment of any kind before thyroid surgery. Material: blood. The clonotype comes from a female donor with papillary thyroid cancer or a benign thyroid nodule (not recorded which). Some clones in this sample may be carry-over from other donors' samples. This sequence joins TRBV29-1 and TRBJ2-5; D gene unclear. The CDR3 sequence: CSVKKGQETQYF. The CDR3, as DNA: TGCAGCGTTAAAAAGGGACAAGAGACCCAGTACTTC.